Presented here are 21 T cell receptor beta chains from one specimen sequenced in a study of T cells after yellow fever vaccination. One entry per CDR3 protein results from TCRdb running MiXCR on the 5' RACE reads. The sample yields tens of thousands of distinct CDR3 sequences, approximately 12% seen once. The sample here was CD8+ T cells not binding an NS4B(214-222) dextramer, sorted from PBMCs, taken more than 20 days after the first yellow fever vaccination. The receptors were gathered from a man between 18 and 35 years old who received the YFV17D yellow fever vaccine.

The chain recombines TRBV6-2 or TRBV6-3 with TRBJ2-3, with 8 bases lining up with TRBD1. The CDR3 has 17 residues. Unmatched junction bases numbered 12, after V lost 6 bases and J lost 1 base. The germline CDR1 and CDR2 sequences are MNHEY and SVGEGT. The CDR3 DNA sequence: TGTGCCAGCAGGCACAAGCAGGGGGCCGGGCGCACAGATACGCAGTATTTT. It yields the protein CASRHKQGAGRTDTQYF.

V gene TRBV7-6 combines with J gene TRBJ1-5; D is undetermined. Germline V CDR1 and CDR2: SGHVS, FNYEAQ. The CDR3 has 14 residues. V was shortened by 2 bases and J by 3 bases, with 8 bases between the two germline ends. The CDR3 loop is CASSLRPNNQPQHF. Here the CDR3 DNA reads TGTGCCAGCAGCTTAAGGCCCAACAATCAGCCCCAGCATTTT.

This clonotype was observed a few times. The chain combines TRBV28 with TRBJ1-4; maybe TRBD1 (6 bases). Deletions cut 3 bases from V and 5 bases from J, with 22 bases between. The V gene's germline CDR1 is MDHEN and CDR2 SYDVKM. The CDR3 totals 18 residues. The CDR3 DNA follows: TGTGCCAGCAGTTTCTCCATCGACTACAGGGCCGGGAATGAAAAACTGTTTTTT. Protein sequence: CASSFSIDYRAGNEKLFF.

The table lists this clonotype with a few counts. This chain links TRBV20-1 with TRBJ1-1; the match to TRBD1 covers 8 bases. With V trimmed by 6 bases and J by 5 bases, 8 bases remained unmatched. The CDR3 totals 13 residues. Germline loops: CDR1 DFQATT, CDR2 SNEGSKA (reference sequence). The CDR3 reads CSARTGHGTEAFF. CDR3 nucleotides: TGCAGTGCCCGGACAGGGCACGGGACTGAAGCTTTCTTT.

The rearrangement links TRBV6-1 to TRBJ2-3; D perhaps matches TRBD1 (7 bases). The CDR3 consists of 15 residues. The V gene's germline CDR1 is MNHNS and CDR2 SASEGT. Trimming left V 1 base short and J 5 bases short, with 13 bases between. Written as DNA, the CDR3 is TGTGCCAGCAGTGAAGAAGGGGGCGGGGTAGATACGCAGTATTTT. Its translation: CASSEEGGGVDTQYF.

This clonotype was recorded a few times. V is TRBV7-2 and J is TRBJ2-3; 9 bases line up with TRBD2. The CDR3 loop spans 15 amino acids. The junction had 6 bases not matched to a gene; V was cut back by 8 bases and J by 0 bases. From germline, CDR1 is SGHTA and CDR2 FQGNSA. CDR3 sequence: CASFSGSRSTDTQYF. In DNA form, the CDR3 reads TGTGCCAGCTTTAGCGGGAGCCGTAGCACAGATACGCAGTATTTT. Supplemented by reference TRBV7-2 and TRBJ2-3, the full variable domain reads GAGVSQSPSNKVTEKGKDVELRCDPISGHTALYWYRQSLGQGLEFLIYFQGNSAPDKSGLPSDRFSAERTGGSVSTLTIQRTQQEDSAVYLCASFSGSRSTDTQYFGPGTRLTVL.

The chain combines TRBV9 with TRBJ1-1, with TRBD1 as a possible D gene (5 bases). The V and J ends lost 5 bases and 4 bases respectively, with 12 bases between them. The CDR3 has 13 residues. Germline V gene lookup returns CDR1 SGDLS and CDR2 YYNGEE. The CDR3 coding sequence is TGTGCCAGCAGTGAGGGGCGGGTCACTGAAGCTTTCTTT. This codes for CASSEGRVTEAFF.

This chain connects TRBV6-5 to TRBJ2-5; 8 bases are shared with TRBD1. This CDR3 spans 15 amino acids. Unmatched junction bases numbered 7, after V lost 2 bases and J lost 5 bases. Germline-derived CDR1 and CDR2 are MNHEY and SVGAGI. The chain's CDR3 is CASSYDRGIRETQYF. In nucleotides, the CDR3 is TGTGCCAGCAGTTACGACAGGGGAATCCGGGAGACCCAGTACTTC.

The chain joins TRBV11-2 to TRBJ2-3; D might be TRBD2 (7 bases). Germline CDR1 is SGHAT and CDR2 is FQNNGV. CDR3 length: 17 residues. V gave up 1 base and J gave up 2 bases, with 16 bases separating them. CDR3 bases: TGTGCCAGCAGCTTAGGGGTGGGGGGGCCCTACACAGATACGCAGTATTTT. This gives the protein CASSLGVGGPYTDTQYF. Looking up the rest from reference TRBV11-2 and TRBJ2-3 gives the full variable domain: EAGVAQSPRYKIIEKRQSVAFWCNPISGHATLYWYQQILGQGPKLLIQFQNNGVVDDSQLPKDRFSAERLKGVDSTLKIQPAKLEDSAVYLCASSLGVGGPYTDTQYFGPGTRLTVL.

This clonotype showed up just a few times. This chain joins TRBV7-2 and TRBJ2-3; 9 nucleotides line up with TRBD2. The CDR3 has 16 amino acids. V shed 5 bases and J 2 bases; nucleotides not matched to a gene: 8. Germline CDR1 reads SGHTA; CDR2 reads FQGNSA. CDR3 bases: TGTGCCAGCAGCGCCTTAGCGGGGGCCTACACAGATACGCAGTATTTT. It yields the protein CASSALAGAYTDTQYF.

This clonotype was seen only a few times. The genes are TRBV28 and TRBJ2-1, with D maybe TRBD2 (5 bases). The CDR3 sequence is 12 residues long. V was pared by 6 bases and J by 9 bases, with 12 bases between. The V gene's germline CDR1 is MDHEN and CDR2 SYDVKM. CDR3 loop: CASRPTRGEQFF. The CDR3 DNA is TGTGCCAGCAGGCCAACTAGAGGTGAGCAGTTCTTC.

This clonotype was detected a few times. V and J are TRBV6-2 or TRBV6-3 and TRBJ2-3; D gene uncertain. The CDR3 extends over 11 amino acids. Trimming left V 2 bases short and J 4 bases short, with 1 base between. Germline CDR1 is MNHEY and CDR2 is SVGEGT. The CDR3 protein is CASSYPDTQYF. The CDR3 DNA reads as TGTGCCAGCAGTTACCCAGATACGCAGTATTTT.

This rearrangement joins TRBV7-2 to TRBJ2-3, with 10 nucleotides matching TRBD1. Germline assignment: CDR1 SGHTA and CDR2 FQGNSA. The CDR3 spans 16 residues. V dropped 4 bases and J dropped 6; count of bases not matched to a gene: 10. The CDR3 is CASSSSRDRGRDTQYF. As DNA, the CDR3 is TGTGCCAGCAGCTCTTCCCGGGACAGGGGTCGTGATACGCAGTATTTT.

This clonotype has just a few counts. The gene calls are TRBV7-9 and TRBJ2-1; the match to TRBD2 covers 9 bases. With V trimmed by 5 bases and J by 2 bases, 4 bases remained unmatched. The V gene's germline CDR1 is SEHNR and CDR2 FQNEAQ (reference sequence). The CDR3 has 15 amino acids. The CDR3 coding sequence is TGTGCCAGCAGCCTAAGCGGGGGGCCCTACAATGAGCAGTTCTTC. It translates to CASSLSGGPYNEQFF.

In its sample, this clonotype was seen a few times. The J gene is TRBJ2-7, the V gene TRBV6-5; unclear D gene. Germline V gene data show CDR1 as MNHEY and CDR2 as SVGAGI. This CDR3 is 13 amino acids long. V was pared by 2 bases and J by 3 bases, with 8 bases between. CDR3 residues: CASSYGLGYEQYF. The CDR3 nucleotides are TGTGCCAGCAGTTACGGTTTGGGCTACGAGCAGTACTTC.

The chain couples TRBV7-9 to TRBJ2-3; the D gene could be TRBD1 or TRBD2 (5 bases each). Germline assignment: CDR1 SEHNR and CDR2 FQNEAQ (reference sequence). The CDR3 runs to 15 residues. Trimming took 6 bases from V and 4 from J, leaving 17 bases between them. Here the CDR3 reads CASRPFGAVSDTQYF. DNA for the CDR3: TGTGCCAGCAGACCCTTCGGGGCCGTTTCAGATACGCAGTATTTT.

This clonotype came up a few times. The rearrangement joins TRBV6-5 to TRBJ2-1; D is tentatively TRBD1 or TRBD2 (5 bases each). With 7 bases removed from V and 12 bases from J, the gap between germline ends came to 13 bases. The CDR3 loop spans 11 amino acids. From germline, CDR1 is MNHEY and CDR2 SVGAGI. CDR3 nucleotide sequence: TGTGCCAGCAACACCGGGACCCGGCAGTTCTTC. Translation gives CASNTGTRQFF.

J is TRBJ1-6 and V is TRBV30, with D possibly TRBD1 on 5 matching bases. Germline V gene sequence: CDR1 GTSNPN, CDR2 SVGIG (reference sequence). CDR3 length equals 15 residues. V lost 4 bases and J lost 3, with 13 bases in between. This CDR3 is CAWTVGRLYNSPLHF. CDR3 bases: TGTGCCTGGACTGTGGGGCGCCTCTATAATTCACCCCTCCACTTT.

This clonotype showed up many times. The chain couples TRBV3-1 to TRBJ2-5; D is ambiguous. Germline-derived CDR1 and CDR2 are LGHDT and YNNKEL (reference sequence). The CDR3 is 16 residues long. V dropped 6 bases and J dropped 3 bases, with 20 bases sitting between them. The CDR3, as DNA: TGTGCCAGCAGGGGTAAAACCGACGCCCCAAAAGAGACCCAGTACTTC. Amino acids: CASRGKTDAPKETQYF.

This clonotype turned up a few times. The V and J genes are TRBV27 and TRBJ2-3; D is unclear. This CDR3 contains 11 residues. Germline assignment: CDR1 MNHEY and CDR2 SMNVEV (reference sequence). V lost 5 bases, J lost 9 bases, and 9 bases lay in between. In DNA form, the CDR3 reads TGTGCCAGCAGTGGTTCTGGGACGCAGTATTTT. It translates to CASSGSGTQYF.

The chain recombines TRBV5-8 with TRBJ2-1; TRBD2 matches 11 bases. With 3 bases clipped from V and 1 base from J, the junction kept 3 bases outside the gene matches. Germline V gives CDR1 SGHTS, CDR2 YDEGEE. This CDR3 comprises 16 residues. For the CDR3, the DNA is TGTGCCAGCAGCTCCTTAGCGGGGGGGTCCTACAATGAGCAGTTCTTC. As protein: CASSSLAGGSYNEQFF.